This entry lists 29 T cell receptor beta chains sequenced from one sample in a study of blood T cell repertoires in COVID-19. Generated by immunoSEQ multiplex PCR, the TCRdb table keeps only in-frame clones and is missing some. Of about 300,000 clones in the sample, approximately 85% were seen once. Sequencing was done on a sample of PBMCs or T cells enriched from blood (not recorded which). The receptor source for this set is a man aged 25-45 years who had recovered from COVID-19.

This clone turned up a few times. The chain has TRBV13 and TRBJ2-3; maybe TRBD2 (5 bases). CDR1 PRHDT and CDR2 FYEKMQ come from the germline V gene (reference sequence). The CDR3 is 16 amino acids. The V end was cut by 5 bases, the J end by 0 bases, with 15 bases between. CDR3 region: CASSQSGRTSTDTQYF. The DNA for the CDR3 is TGTGCCAGCAGCCAGAGCGGACGGACCAGCACAGATACGCAGTATTTT.

The chain couples TRBV15 to TRBJ1-3, with D perhaps TRBD1 (5 bases). Between the trimmed V and J ends, which lost 1 base and 0 bases, there was a span of 10 bases. CDR3 length: 16 amino acids. Germline-derived CDR1 and CDR2 are LNHNV and YYDKDF (reference sequence). CDR3 loop: CATSRVGGSSGNTIYF. Written as DNA, the CDR3 is TGTGCCACCAGCAGAGTTGGGGGGAGCTCTGGAAACACCATATATTTT.

In this sample, this clone turned up a few times. The rearrangement links TRBV2 to TRBJ2-7; D not resolved. The V gene lost 2 bases and the J gene lost 3 bases, with 11 bases spanning the gap. Germline assignment: CDR1 SNHLY and CDR2 FYNNEI. This CDR3 contains 14 residues. CDR3 amino acids: CASSELGPGYEQYF. The CDR3 DNA reads TGTGCCAGCAGTGAACTAGGTCCTGGCTACGAGCAGTACTTC. The full variable domain, its missing parts supplied by reference TRBV2 and TRBJ2-7, is EPEVTQTPSHQVTQMGQEVILRCVPISNHLYFYWYRQILGQKVEFLVSFYNNEISEKSEIFDDQFSVERPDGSNFTLKIRSTKLEDSAMYFCASSELGPGYEQYFGPGTRLTVT.

This chain connects TRBV9 to TRBJ1-2, with TRBD1 as a possible D gene (6 bases). This CDR3 is 15 amino acids long. Deletions cut 7 bases from V and 0 bases from J, with 16 bases between. Per the germline V gene, CDR1 is SGDLS and CDR2 is YYNGEE. The CDR3: CASSQWEGANYGYTF. In DNA, the CDR3 is TGTGCCAGCTCGCAATGGGAGGGGGCTAACTATGGCTACACCTTC.

The J gene is TRBJ1-4, the V gene TRBV5-1; D is ambiguous. The length of the CDR3 is 15 residues. Trimming cost V 4 bases and J 3 bases, with 13 bases left between them. Germline V gene data show CDR1 as SGHRS and CDR2 as YFSETQ. The CDR3 DNA sequence: TGCGCCAGCAGCGATCCCGGGTCGGCTAATGAAAAACTGTTTTTT. Amino acid sequence: CASSDPGSANEKLFF.

This sequence joins TRBV10-3 and TRBJ2-7, with 9 bases lining up with TRBD1. From germline, CDR1 is ENHRY and CDR2 SYGVKD. With 7 bases clipped from V and 3 bases from J, the junction kept 13 bases outside the gene matches. CDR3 length: 16 residues. In DNA form, the CDR3 reads TGTGCCATCAACTCTTTAGGGAAGGACAGGGGCTACGAGCAGTACTTC. Translating it yields CAINSLGKDRGYEQYF.

The V gene is TRBV19, the J gene TRBJ1-2, with 7 nucleotides matching TRBD1. The length of the CDR3 is 14 residues. V trimming: 4 bases; J trimming: 3 bases; junction bases outside the gene matches: 5. Germline V lookup: CDR1 LNHDA, CDR2 SQIVND (reference sequence). This CDR3 is CASSRGTAHYGYTF. In nucleotides, the CDR3 is TGTGCCAGTAGTAGGGGGACAGCCCACTATGGCTACACCTTC.

J is TRBJ2-7 and V is TRBV5-1; 8 nucleotides agree with TRBD1. CDR1 is SGHRS, CDR2 YFSETQ, per germline. V dropped 3 bases and J dropped 0; count of bases not matched to a gene: 14. CDR3 length: 18 residues. CDR3: CASSSGTGTGYSSYEQYF. The CDR3 nucleotides read TGCGCCAGCAGCTCGGGGACCGGGACAGGCTACAGCTCCTACGAGCAGTACTTC.

This clone was seen more than once but under ten times. The CDR3 coding sequence is TGTGCCAGCAGCTCAAGCTACACTGAAGCTTTCTTT. It specifies CASSSSYTEAFF. The chain couples TRBV12-3 or TRBV12-4 to TRBJ1-1; D not certain. CDR3 size: 12 residues. V gave up 6 bases and J gave up 3 bases, with 8 bases separating them.

J is TRBJ1-1 and V is TRBV19; possibly TRBD1 for D (5 bases). Germline V gene sequence: CDR1 LNHDA, CDR2 SQIVND (reference sequence). CDR3 size: 14 residues. V was shortened by 2 bases and J by 5 bases, with 12 bases between the two germline ends. CDR3 coding DNA: TGTGCCAGTAGTATAACGGGGGTTGTGACTGAAGCTTTCTTT. Protein: CASSITGVVTEAFF.

V gene TRBV7-3 combines with J gene TRBJ2-1; D remains unclear. Deletions cut 2 bases from V and 3 bases from J, with 5 bases between. Per germline, CDR1 SGHTA and CDR2 FQGTGA. The CDR3 contains 13 residues. The CDR3 sequence is CASSLSVYNEQFF. The CDR3 nucleotides read TGTGCCAGCAGCTTATCAGTCTACAATGAGCAGTTCTTC.

The sample holds one count of this clone. V and J are TRBV4-3 and TRBJ1-2, with TRBD1 matching 7 bases. The V gene end was trimmed by 3 bases and the J gene end by 5 bases; junction bases not matched to a gene: 9. This CDR3 has 15 residues. The germline gives CDR1 LGHNA, CDR2 YSLEER. The CDR3 sequence is CASSQGTGEGYGYTF. In DNA, the CDR3 is TGCGCCAGCAGCCAGGGAACAGGGGAAGGGTATGGCTACACCTTC.

V is TRBV24-1 and J is TRBJ2-3; TRBD1 aligns across 7 bases. Germline CDR1 reads KGHDR; CDR2 reads SFDVKD. The CDR3 is 17 residues long. The trim removed 3 bases at V and 3 bases at J, leaving 11 bases unmatched. CDR3 region: CATSDPSRDSETDTQYF. DNA of the CDR3: TGTGCCACCAGTGATCCATCTCGGGACAGCGAAACAGATACGCAGTATTTT.

The V and J genes are TRBV5-4 and TRBJ2-2, with TRBD1 matching over 12 bases. The ends lost 0 bases at V and 2 bases at J; junction bases unmatched: 8. The germline gives CDR1 SGHNT, CDR2 YYREEE (reference sequence). This CDR3 contains 19 residues. The CDR3 DNA is TGTGCCAGCAGCTTGGGTGGGACAGGGGGCCTCAGTAACACCGGGGAGCTGTTTTTT. This codes for CASSLGGTGGLSNTGELFF.

The chain combines TRBV6-6 with TRBJ2-7; 7 bases align to TRBD1. The CDR3 runs 14 residues. With 7 bases clipped from V and 4 bases from J, the junction kept 10 bases outside the gene matches. The V gene's germline CDR1 is MNHNY and CDR2 SVGAGI (reference sequence). The CDR3 region has the DNA TGTGCCAGCAACCAACAGGGGCCACCGTACGAGCAGTACTTC. Its translation: CASNQQGPPYEQYF.

V is TRBV10-2 and J is TRBJ1-5; D perhaps matches TRBD1 (6 bases). V was clipped by 8 bases and J by 2 bases, with 10 bases between them. CDR3 size: 13 residues. CDR1 is WSHSY and CDR2 is SAAADI in the germline V gene. CDR3 sequence reads: CASSGQRNQPQHF. The DNA for the CDR3 is TGCGCCAGCTCCGGACAGCGCAATCAGCCCCAGCATTTT.

This clone was picked up one time. V usage is TRBV18 and J usage is TRBJ2-1; TRBD1 agrees at 9 bases. CDR1 and CDR2 (germline): KGHSH, LQKENI. V was clipped by 3 bases and J by 7 bases; unmatched bases: 1. The CDR3 runs 13 residues. The CDR3 nucleotides are TGTGCCAGCTCACCTGGACAGGGGAATGAGCAGTTCTTC. Amino acid sequence: CASSPGQGNEQFF. The variable domain in full, completed from reference TRBV18 and TRBJ2-1, reads NAGVMQNPRHLVRRRGQEARLRCSPMKGHSHVYWYRQLPEEGLKFMVYLQKENIIDESGMPKERFSAEFPKEGPSILRIQQVVRGDSAAYFCASSPGQGNEQFFGPGTRLTVL.

The rearrangement joins TRBV7-9 to TRBJ2-7; no definite D call. Trimming removed 6 bases at V and 3 bases at J, with 3 bases between. Germline V gene sequence: CDR1 SEHNR, CDR2 FQNEAQ (reference sequence). The CDR3 has 10 amino acids. CDR3 coding DNA: TGTGCCAGCAGGAGCTACGAGCAGTACTTC. Translated: CASRSYEQYF.

The chain combines TRBV5-4 with TRBJ2-7, with D perhaps matching TRBD1 (6 bases). The CDR3 extends over 15 amino acids. Germline V gene data show CDR1 as SGHNT and CDR2 as YYREEE (reference sequence). Trimming removed 0 bases at V and 7 bases at J, with 17 bases between. DNA for the CDR3: TGTGCCAGCAGCTTGGATGGGGGCGGCAACCGGGAGCAGTACTTC. Translated, it gives CASSLDGGGNREQYF.

This rearrangement joins TRBV6-5 to TRBJ2-3; a possible D gene is TRBD2 (8 bases). The CDR3 has 16 residues. Germline V lookup: CDR1 MNHEY, CDR2 SVGAGI. V was trimmed by 2 bases and J by 7 bases, leaving 19 bases between them. The CDR3 DNA follows: TGTGCCAGCAGTTACGGTCGAAGCGGGGGACAGTATACGCAGTATTTT. As protein: CASSYGRSGGQYTQYF.

With respect to this clone: The identical CDR3 is also encoded by other nucleotide sequences in the sample. The V gene is TRBV6-5, the J gene TRBJ1-5; no firm D call. The CDR3 sequence is 13 residues long. Germline loops: CDR1 MNHEY, CDR2 SVGAGI. Trimming left V 2 bases short and J 3 bases short, with 5 bases between. The CDR3 here is CASSYSYNQPQHF. CDR3 bases: TGTGCCAGCAGTTACAGCTACAATCAGCCCCAGCATTTT.

This clone was detected once. The chain employs TRBV7-3 and TRBJ2-6; 9 nucleotides align to TRBD1. Germline V gene lookup returns CDR1 SGHTA and CDR2 FQGTGA. This CDR3 contains 16 residues. The V segment lost 0 bases and the J segment 7 bases; nucleotides outside the gene matches: 4. The CDR3 is CASSLTPGQGANVLTF. The CDR3 DNA is TGTGCCAGCAGCTTAACCCCGGGACAGGGCGCCAACGTCCTGACTTTC.

This clone was recorded once. The chain carries TRBV15 and TRBJ2-5; the match to TRBD2 covers 12 bases. Trimming took 1 base from V and 5 from J; bases not matched to a gene: 5. Germline CDR1 LNHNV, CDR2 YYDKDF (reference sequence). The CDR3 length is 16 residues. CDR3 loop: CATSRGLAGGMETQYF. The CDR3, as DNA: TGTGCCACCAGCAGAGGGCTAGCGGGGGGGATGGAGACCCAGTACTTC.

As regards this clone: The identical CDR3 is also encoded by other nucleotide sequences in the sample. V and J are TRBV9 and TRBJ2-3; 10 positions match TRBD1. With 1 base clipped from V and 2 bases from J, the junction kept 4 bases outside the gene matches. The CDR3 runs 16 residues. The germline gives CDR1 SGDLS, CDR2 YYNGEE. The CDR3 coding sequence is TGTGCCAGCAGCGTATGGGGACAGGGGATCACAGATACGCAGTATTTT. Encoded protein: CASSVWGQGITDTQYF.

This chain uses TRBV23-1 with TRBJ2-7; the match to TRBD1 covers 7 bases. TRBV23-1 qualifies as an ORF whose function is uncertain. After removal of 2 bases from V and 0 bases from J, the junction contained 4 bases not matched to a gene. The CDR3 runs to 15 residues. CDR3 region: CASSQHRGNSYEQYF. The CDR3 DNA reads TGCGCCAGCAGTCAACACAGGGGAAACTCCTACGAGCAGTACTTC.

In its sample, this clone was seen a few times. This sequence joins TRBV9 and TRBJ1-2; 11 bases fit TRBD1. This CDR3 is 16 amino acids long. Germline assignment: CDR1 SGDLS and CDR2 YYNGEE. V shed 3 bases and J 2 bases; nucleotides not matched to a gene: 6. The CDR3 loop is CASSGGQGVGNYGYTF. In DNA, the CDR3 is TGTGCCAGCAGCGGGGGACAGGGGGTGGGAAACTATGGCTACACCTTC.

V is TRBV30 and J is TRBJ1-1; D might be TRBD1 (5 bases). There are 12 residues in the CDR3. The V gene lost 7 bases and the J gene lost 4 bases, with 13 bases spanning the gap. The germline V gene encodes CDR1 GTSNPN and CDR2 SVGIG (reference sequence). CDR3 DNA sequence: TGTGCCTCTCAGGGATTCGTCACTGAAGCTTTCTTT. It translates to CASQGFVTEAFF.

In nucleotides, the CDR3 is TGTGCCACACTCAACCGGGACTGGGGCTATGGCTACACCTTC. Translated: CATLNRDWGYGYTF. V and J are TRBV19 and TRBJ1-2; D might be TRBD1 (5 bases). The CDR3 consists of 14 residues. V lost 10 bases and J lost 4, with 19 bases in between. CDR1 is LNHDA, CDR2 SQIVND, per germline (reference sequence).

This chain links TRBV24-1 with TRBJ1-2, with 11 positions matching TRBD1. The CDR3 extends over 15 amino acids. Germline CDR1 reads KGHDR; CDR2 reads SFDVKD. V dropped 6 bases and J dropped 2; count of bases not matched to a gene: 4. The CDR3 is CATSTWDRGNYGYTF. CDR3 bases: TGTGCCACCAGTACATGGGACAGGGGGAACTATGGCTACACCTTC.